One TCR beta chain is described in this entry. Its antigen is unknown. The sample originates from a study of shared clonotypes between healthy human individuals. Study results and caveats: Estimated richness was generally greater in naive than memory subsets. Naive CD4 clonotypes were shared across several donors at about 5.2%.

Produced via immunoSEQ multiplex PCR; TCRdb's table is partial and in-frame only. The profile shows some 2.4 million clones, over 85% of them singletons. This CDR3 is 17 amino acids long. Per the germline V gene, CDR1 is MDHEN and CDR2 is SYDVKM. The V gene lost 5 bases and the J gene lost 8 bases, with 27 bases spanning the gap. Naive CD4+ cells were CD45RA-selected; the remaining cells were memory. The sequence was obtained from a man younger than 35 in good health. Some clones in this sample may be carry-over from other donors' samples. The source material was naive CD4+ T cells from PBMCs. Subset given: CD45RA+ positively selected. The chain employs TRBV28 and TRBJ1-2, with D possibly TRBD1 on 5 matching bases. This CDR3 is CASSPMRGVGWSRGYTF. The CDR3 DNA is TGTGCCAGCAGTCCAATGCGGGGGGTGGGCTGGTCGCGGGGCTACACCTTC.